The rows below give T cell receptor beta chains drawn from one sample of a study of blood T cell repertoires in COVID-19. TCRdb's copy holds only in-frame clones and misses some; the assay was immunoSEQ multiplex PCR. The sample comprises about 310,000 clones, just under 90% of which are singletons, and over 8.5% rests with the top ten. The specimen sequenced was PBMCs or T cells enriched from blood (not recorded which). The receptors derive from a woman in her twenties or thirties who had recovered from COVID-19. The CDR3 runs from the conserved cysteine through the conserved F or W. Each record gives: clone size, V gene, J gene, D gene, CDR3 DNA, CDR3 protein. A D gene is named only where the DNA matches it firmly. Clone sizes are given selectively: once, few, many, or a class where the clone is expanded.

abundance: .
v_gene: TRBV3-1/TRBV3-2
j_gene: TRBJ1-4
d_gene: .
CDR3nt: TGTGCCAGCAGCCAAACCGAGGGTGAAAAACTGTTTTTT
CDR3aa: CASSQTEGEKLFF

abundance: .
v_gene: TRBV19
j_gene: TRBJ2-7
d_gene: .
CDR3nt: TGTGCCAGTAACGGGGGGCCCCACTCCTACGAGCAGTACTTC
CDR3aa: CASNGGPHSYEQYF

abundance: .
v_gene: TRBV7-9
j_gene: TRBJ2-1
d_gene: TRBD2
CDR3nt: TGTGCCAGCTTACGAATAGCGGGAGGAACTTACAATGAGCAGTTCTTC
CDR3aa: CASLRIAGGTYNEQFF

abundance: .
v_gene: TRBV27
j_gene: TRBJ1-1
d_gene: TRBD1
CDR3nt: TGTGCCAGCAGTTTCAATCAAGGGGGCGCGGGGTTGGCTTTCTTT
CDR3aa: CASSFNQGGAGLAFF

abundance: .
v_gene: TRBV5-1
j_gene: TRBJ2-1
d_gene: .
CDR3nt: TGCGCCAGCAGCTTGGCAGGGAATGAGCAGTTCTTC
CDR3aa: CASSLAGNEQFF

abundance: once
v_gene: TRBV7-9
j_gene: TRBJ2-7
d_gene: TRBD1
CDR3nt: TGTGCCAGCAGCTTGATCGCCGGGACAGGGACAAGCTCCTACGAGCAGTACTTC
CDR3aa: CASSLIAGTGTSSYEQYF

abundance: .
v_gene: TRBV12-3/TRBV12-4
j_gene: TRBJ1-1
d_gene: .
CDR3nt: TGTGCCAGCAGTTCTGGACAGGAAGCTTTCTTT
CDR3aa: CASSSGQEAFF

abundance: few
v_gene: TRBV25-1
j_gene: TRBJ2-1
d_gene: TRBD2
CDR3nt: TGTGCCAGCAGTGATACTAGCGGGGTCGGCGGGGAGCAGTTCTTC
CDR3aa: CASSDTSGVGGEQFF

abundance: .
v_gene: TRBV5-1
j_gene: TRBJ2-5
d_gene: .
CDR3nt: TGCGCCAGCACCCTTAACGTCGGCCAAGGGGGAGAGACCCAGTACTTC
CDR3aa: CASTLNVGQGGETQYF

abundance: .
v_gene: TRBV6-1
j_gene: TRBJ1-5
d_gene: TRBD1
CDR3nt: TGTGCCAGCAGTGAACCTAGGGGGCTTGATCAGCCCCAGCATTTT
CDR3aa: CASSEPRGLDQPQHF

abundance: .
v_gene: TRBV28
j_gene: TRBJ1-5
d_gene: .
CDR3nt: TGTGCCAGCAGTTTAATGGAGCTGTGGGGAGGGGTAAGAAATCAGCCCCAGCATTTT
CDR3aa: CASSLMELWGGVRNQPQHF

abundance: .
v_gene: TRBV19
j_gene: TRBJ1-4
d_gene: .
CDR3nt: TGTGCCACTTATCGTACTATGGGAGCAACTAATGAAAAACTGTTTTTT
CDR3aa: CATYRTMGATNEKLFF

abundance: .
v_gene: TRBV4-2
j_gene: TRBJ2-5
d_gene: TRBD2
CDR3nt: TGTGCCAGCAGCCAAGAAGGACTAGCAGAGACCCAGTACTTC
CDR3aa: CASSQEGLAETQYF

abundance: once
v_gene: TRBV6-4
j_gene: TRBJ1-2
d_gene: .
CDR3nt: TGTGCCAGCAGTGACTCGTGGGGTGGGTCCCGGGGATCTAACTATGGCTACACCTTC
CDR3aa: CASSDSWGGSRGSNYGYTF

abundance: .
v_gene: TRBV30
j_gene: TRBJ2-3
d_gene: .
CDR3nt: TGTGCCTGGAGTGTATCCGTTGCGCAGTATTTT
CDR3aa: CAWSVSVAQYF

abundance: .
v_gene: TRBV27
j_gene: TRBJ2-7
d_gene: TRBD2
CDR3nt: TGTGCCAGCCGACCCGGGACTAGCGGGAGCTACGAGCAGTACTTC
CDR3aa: CASRPGTSGSYEQYF

abundance: .
v_gene: TRBV7-6
j_gene: TRBJ2-2
d_gene: TRBD2
CDR3nt: TGTGCCAGCAGCTTAAAATCGACTAGCGGGGGGGGCACCGGGGAGCTGTTTTTT
CDR3aa: CASSLKSTSGGGTGELFF

abundance: few
v_gene: TRBV19
j_gene: TRBJ2-7
d_gene: .
CDR3nt: TGTGCCAGTAGGTGGACATTTAGCTCCTACGAGCAGTACTTC
CDR3aa: CASRWTFSSYEQYF

abundance: .
v_gene: TRBV27
j_gene: TRBJ2-5
d_gene: .
CDR3nt: TGTGCCAGCAGTTTAGGAGGGAGCGAGGAAGAGACCCAGTACTTC
CDR3aa: CASSLGGSEEETQYF

abundance: .
v_gene: TRBV7-2
j_gene: TRBJ1-2
d_gene: .
CDR3nt: TGTGCCAGCAGCTTAGCGTTTGTGGGAGGAGATGGCTACACCTTC
CDR3aa: CASSLAFVGGDGYTF

abundance: few
v_gene: TRBV5-6
j_gene: TRBJ2-7
d_gene: .
CDR3nt: TGTGCCAGCAGTGAACCCACCGGGATGGCCCCCTACGAGCAGTACTTC
CDR3aa: CASSEPTGMAPYEQYF

abundance: .
v_gene: TRBV10-3
j_gene: TRBJ1-5
d_gene: .
CDR3nt: TGTGCCATCAGTGAGTCCAGCGGATTAGTTTATCCCCAGCATTTT
CDR3aa: CAISESSGLVYPQHF

abundance: .
v_gene: TRBV19
j_gene: TRBJ2-7
d_gene: .
CDR3nt: TGTGCCAGTAGTATAAGGCGGGACTGGGACGAGCAGTACTTC
CDR3aa: CASSIRRDWDEQYF

abundance: once
v_gene: TRBV5-1
j_gene: TRBJ2-1
d_gene: .
CDR3nt: TGCGCCAGCAGCTTAAGCGGGAATGAGCAGTTCTTC
CDR3aa: CASSLSGNEQFF

abundance: .
v_gene: TRBV27
j_gene: TRBJ2-7
d_gene: .
CDR3nt: TGTGCCAGCAGCGGCGACAGCGACGAGCAGTACTTC
CDR3aa: CASSGDSDEQYF

abundance: .
v_gene: TRBV5-1
j_gene: TRBJ2-5
d_gene: .
CDR3nt: TGCGCCAGCAGCCCCTTATCTAGTCGGGGATTTGAGACCCAGTACTTC
CDR3aa: CASSPLSSRGFETQYF

abundance: .
v_gene: TRBV30
j_gene: TRBJ2-1
d_gene: .
CDR3nt: TGTGCCTGGACCGCCGAAACTTACAATGAGCAGTTCTTC
CDR3aa: CAWTAETYNEQFF

abundance: .
v_gene: TRBV30
j_gene: TRBJ2-7
d_gene: .
CDR3nt: TGTGCCTGGAAGGGGGGGAAGAGGAACGAGCAGTACTTC
CDR3aa: CAWKGGKRNEQYF

abundance: .
v_gene: TRBV11-1
j_gene: TRBJ2-2
d_gene: .
CDR3nt: TGTGCCAGCAGCTTAGTCCTAGCTAGTGGAACCGGGGAGCTGTTTTTT
CDR3aa: CASSLVLASGTGELFF

abundance: .
v_gene: TRBV5-1
j_gene: TRBJ2-2
d_gene: TRBD2
CDR3nt: TGCGCCAGCAGCTTTGAGATGAGGGCTAGCGGGAGGGGCTCGAACACCGGGGAGCTGTTTTTT
CDR3aa: CASSFEMRASGRGSNTGELFF

abundance: few
v_gene: TRBV18
j_gene: TRBJ1-1
d_gene: .
CDR3nt: TGTGCCAGCTCACGGGGGGCAGCGGGGGTCGTTGAAGCTTTCTTT
CDR3aa: CASSRGAAGVVEAFF

abundance: .
v_gene: TRBV3-1/TRBV3-2
j_gene: TRBJ2-2
d_gene: .
CDR3nt: TGTGCCAGCAGCCTCACAATTACCGGGGAGCTGTTTTTT
CDR3aa: CASSLTITGELFF

abundance: .
v_gene: TRBV27
j_gene: TRBJ1-2
d_gene: TRBD1
CDR3nt: TGTGCCAGCAGTCAAGGGACAGGGGCATTTGACTATGGCTACACCTTC
CDR3aa: CASSQGTGAFDYGYTF

abundance: once
v_gene: TRBV18
j_gene: TRBJ2-1
d_gene: .
CDR3nt: TGTGCCAGCTCACTCAGCAATGAGCAGTTCTTC
CDR3aa: CASSLSNEQFF

abundance: .
v_gene: TRBV9
j_gene: TRBJ2-7
d_gene: .
CDR3nt: TGTGCCAGCAGCTCAGGGACTCTTTTAGGGGACGAGCAGTACTTC
CDR3aa: CASSSGTLLGDEQYF

abundance: once
v_gene: TRBV5-5
j_gene: TRBJ2-3
d_gene: TRBD2
CDR3nt: TGTGCCAGCTCACGGGGAGCGGGAGATACGGCAGATACGCAGTATTTT
CDR3aa: CASSRGAGDTADTQYF

abundance: .
v_gene: TRBV6-5
j_gene: TRBJ2-1
d_gene: .
CDR3nt: TGTGCCAGCAGTTACTCCGAGGCCGCCATGAATGAGCAGTTCTTC
CDR3aa: CASSYSEAAMNEQFF

abundance: .
v_gene: TRBV28
j_gene: TRBJ2-3
d_gene: .
CDR3nt: TGTGCCAGCAGTGCAACCACGGAGGCGCAGTATTTT
CDR3aa: CASSATTEAQYF

abundance: .
v_gene: TRBV3-1/TRBV3-2
j_gene: TRBJ2-7
d_gene: TRBD2
CDR3nt: TGTGCCAGCAGCCATACCGGGACTAGCGGGTCCTACGAGCAGTACTTC
CDR3aa: CASSHTGTSGSYEQYF

abundance: .
v_gene: TRBV7-9
j_gene: TRBJ1-2
d_gene: .
CDR3nt: TGTGCCAGCAGCTACGGGATAACCCATGGCGGCTACACCTTC
CDR3aa: CASSYGITHGGYTF

abundance: .
v_gene: TRBV24-1
j_gene: TRBJ2-5
d_gene: TRBD1
CDR3nt: TGTGCCACCAGTGATTTGTACGGACAGGGAGAAGAGACCCAGTACTTC
CDR3aa: CATSDLYGQGEETQYF

abundance: .
v_gene: TRBV4-2
j_gene: TRBJ2-2
d_gene: .
CDR3nt: TGTGCCAGCAGCCAAAGCCGTGTCGCCGGGGAGCTGTTTTTT
CDR3aa: CASSQSRVAGELFF